Listed below are T cell receptor beta chains from one sample, sequenced in a study of T cells after yellow fever vaccination. TCRdb redid the calling of the 5' RACE reads with MiXCR, one entry per CDR3 protein. The profile covers some 240,000 distinct CDR3 sequences, with roughly 3.3% appearing a single time and 3.2% taken by the ten largest. Source: CD4+ T cells sorted from PBMCs, taken 10 days after the yellow fever booster vaccination. All receptors come from a man between 18 and 35 years old who received the YFV17D yellow fever vaccine. CDR3s include the opening cysteine and the closing phenylalanine or tryptophan. A D gene is named only where the DNA matches it firmly. Clone size, where shown, is once, few, many, or a class for clones that have expanded.

D | J | V | size | DNA | CDR3
TRBD1 | TRBJ1-2 | TRBV5-1 | many | TGCGCCAGCAGCTTACAGACAGGGGGGAACTATGGCTACACCTTC | CASSLQTGGNYGYTF
TRBD1 | TRBJ2-5 | TRBV6-5 | many | TGTGCCAGCAGGGCACACCGGGACAGGGGAGTTGGGACCCAGTACTTC | CASRAHRDRGVGTQYF
NA | TRBJ1-1 | TRBV19 | NA | TGTGCCAGTAGAAGGGCAGCCAACCCTTTGAACTCGGGCACTGAAGCTTTCTTT | CASRRAANPLNSGTEAFF
NA | TRBJ2-3 | TRBV18 | few | TGTGCCAGCTTCGGGCCCAATCTGGATACGCAGTATTTT | CASFGPNLDTQYF
TRBD1 | TRBJ2-3 | TRBV5-1 | many | TGCGCCAGCAGAACAGGGGGTGCAAATACGCAGTATTTT | CASRTGGANTQYF
TRBD1 | TRBJ2-2 | TRBV11-2 | NA | TGTGCCAGCAGCAAAATAAACAGGGGTACGAGCGGGGAGCTGTTTTTT | CASSKINRGTSGELFF
TRBD2 | TRBJ2-5 | TRBV5-1 | many | TGCGCCAGCAGGGTCAGCGGGGGACAAGAGACCCAGTACTTC | CASRVSGGQETQYF
TRBD1 | TRBJ2-1 | TRBV24-1 | NA | TGTGCCACCACCGCTCAGGGGGCGCGAAATGAGCAGTTCTTC | CATTAQGARNEQFF
NA | TRBJ2-2 | TRBV7-2 | many | TGTGCCAGCAGCATCGGGTGGGAGACCGGGGAGCTGTTTTTT | CASSIGWETGELFF
NA | TRBJ2-5 | TRBV5-1 | many | TGCGCCAGCAGCACAGTGGGGCAGGCACAAGAGACCCAGTACTTC | CASSTVGQAQETQYF
NA | TRBJ1-5 | TRBV19 | NA | TGTGCCAGTAGTAGGGTGGGGTATGTCAATCAGCCCCAGCATTTT | CASSRVGYVNQPQHF
NA | TRBJ2-5 | TRBV20-1 | NA | TGCAGTGCCCTCGGGGACAAAGAGACCCAGTACTTC | CSALGDKETQYF
NA | TRBJ2-7 | TRBV20-1 | NA | TGCAGTGCTAGACCCTCTGGCGGCCCCTCTACGCGGCAGTACTTC | CSARPSGGPSTRQYF